Listed here are 24 T cell receptor beta chains from one sample, sequenced in a study of a mutant IDH1 vaccine in newly diagnosed glioma. Their antigens are not known. Profiled with immunoSEQ multiplex PCR; TCRdb holds only in-frame clones, not every one. Among about 55,000 clones, about four fifths were seen once, and the ten largest hold under 8%. Time point of the sample: week 23, last vaccination. Every vaccination contained 300 ug of the mutant IDH1 20-mer peptide and was paired with topical imiquimod. Sequences were derived from PBMCs, sampled from a glioma patient whose treatment included an IDH1 peptide vaccine. The source is a man aged 35 to 55 with glioma.

The gene calls are TRBV13 and TRBJ2-7; 10 bases fit TRBD1. From germline, CDR1 is PRHDT and CDR2 FYEKMQ (reference sequence). V was clipped by 0 bases and J by 2 bases; unmatched bases: 1. There are 15 residues in the CDR3. CDR3 sequence: CASSLGGTGAYEQYF. The CDR3 bases are TGTGCCAGCAGCTTAGGGGGGACAGGGGCCTACGAGCAGTACTTC.

The chain combines TRBV27 with TRBJ2-7; the match to TRBD2 covers 7 bases. CDR3 size: 14 residues. CDR1 and CDR2 from the germline V gene are MNHEY and SMNVEV (reference sequence). J gave up 3 bases and V 2 bases, and 4 bases lay outside the gene matches. The CDR3 reads CASSLRRTSYEQYF. Here the CDR3 DNA reads TGTGCCAGCAGTTTACGGAGGACTAGCTACGAGCAGTACTTC.

The J gene is TRBJ1-2, the V gene TRBV30; D unresolved. The CDR3 covers 13 residues. In germline, CDR1 is GTSNPN, CDR2 SVGIG (reference sequence). V lost 2 bases, J lost 4 bases, and 11 bases lay in between. The DNA for the CDR3 is TGTGCCTGGAGTATCAGCAGGCGCTATGGCTACACCTTC. It yields the protein CAWSISRRYGYTF.

Details on this clone: This sample includes further DNA sequences coding for the same CDR3. The J gene is TRBJ2-2, the V gene TRBV27; D call uncertain. Deletions cut 6 bases from V and 1 base from J, with 3 bases between. The CDR3 loop spans 12 amino acids. Germline V gene lookup returns CDR1 MNHEY and CDR2 SMNVEV (reference sequence). DNA of the CDR3: TGTGCCAGCAGCCGGAACACCGGGGAGCTGTTTTTT. This encodes CASSRNTGELFF.

This CDR3 reads CASIGEWGPTEAFF. The CDR3 DNA follows: TGTGCCAGTATTGGGGAGTGGGGACCCACTGAAGCTTTCTTT. V and J are TRBV19 and TRBJ1-1; weak D call: TRBD1 (5 bases). Trimming cost V 7 bases and J 4 bases, with 16 bases left between them. Germline V CDR1 and CDR2: LNHDA, SQIVND (reference sequence). There are 14 residues in the CDR3.

The chain uses TRBV6-1 and TRBJ2-5; no reliable D call. CDR1 MNHNS and CDR2 SASEGT come from the germline V gene. The CDR3 has 12 amino acids. The V end lost 8 bases, the J end lost 5 bases, and 12 bases lay between the germline ends. The CDR3 region is CASDRLGETQYF. For the CDR3, the DNA is TGTGCCAGCGATCGGCTGGGGGAGACCCAGTACTTC.

By its share, this clone is medium-sized. The V call is TRBV9, the J call TRBJ1-4; TRBD1 aligns across 8 bases. The CDR3 covers 15 residues. Per the germline V gene, CDR1 is SGDLS and CDR2 is YYNGEE. Germline trimming cut 4 bases from V and 4 bases from J; bases unmatched to any gene: 6. In DNA form, the CDR3 reads TGTGCCAGCAGCTCCCCAGGGGGCAATAATGAAAAACTGTTTTTT. Amino acids: CASSSPGGNNEKLFF.

The chain carries TRBV6-1 and TRBJ2-5; D may be TRBD2 (8 bases). V was shortened by 7 bases and J by 2 bases, with 17 bases between the two germline ends. In germline, CDR1 is MNHNS, CDR2 SASEGT. The CDR3 loop spans 15 amino acids. The CDR3 sequence: CASIQRGTVQETQYF. The CDR3 region has the DNA TGTGCCAGCATTCAGCGGGGGACAGTTCAAGAGACCCAGTACTTC.

The V call is TRBV11-2, the J call TRBJ1-2; TRBD1 agrees at 10 bases. This CDR3 has 13 amino acids. With 5 bases clipped from V and 6 bases from J, the junction kept 3 bases outside the gene matches. The germline V gene encodes CDR1 SGHAT and CDR2 FQNNGV. CDR3 DNA sequence: TGTGCCAGCAGCATTGACAGGGGGCATGGCTACACCTTC. It codes for CASSIDRGHGYTF.

The chain is built from TRBV6-1 and TRBJ2-3; D is unclear. CDR1 and CDR2 (germline): MNHNS, SASEGT. Trimming took off 0 bases at V and 1 base at J, with 5 bases between the two ends. The length of the CDR3 is 14 residues. The CDR3 reads CASSEAGGTDTQYF. The CDR3 DNA sequence: TGTGCCAGCAGTGAAGCGGGTGGCACAGATACGCAGTATTTT.

This clone has more than one count but fewer than ten. The chain couples TRBV5-1 to TRBJ1-5, with D hard to call. The CDR3 is 13 residues long. With 1 base removed from V and 5 bases from J, the gap between germline ends came to 7 bases. In germline, CDR1 is SGHRS, CDR2 YFSETQ. The CDR3 bases are TGCGCCAGCAGCTTGAGGTGGGATCAGCCCCAGCATTTT. This sequence encodes CASSLRWDQPQHF.

CDR3 residues: CASSAQGKGGNQPQHF. In DNA form, the CDR3 reads TGTGCCAGCAGTGCACAGGGAAAGGGGGGCAATCAGCCCCAGCATTTT. The V gene is TRBV6-1, the J gene TRBJ1-5; tentative D call: TRBD1 (6 bases). Trimming took 4 bases from V and 2 from J, leaving 15 bases between them. The CDR3 consists of 16 residues. Germline CDR1 is MNHNS and CDR2 is SASEGT.

The chain links TRBV5-4 to TRBJ1-6, with TRBD1 matching over 8 bases. The CDR3 is 14 residues long. Germline V gene data show CDR1 as SGHNT and CDR2 as YYREEE (reference sequence). J lost 10 bases, V lost 2 bases, and 5 bases had no gene match. The CDR3 DNA sequence: TGTGCCAGCAGCTTTGACAGGGGAAGGTCACCCCTCCACTTT. This codes for CASSFDRGRSPLHF.

CDR3 DNA: TGTGCCAGCAGTGACCCGAAGGGGTTCCAAGAGACCCAGTACTTC. Residues: CASSDPKGFQETQYF. The chain couples TRBV6-4 to TRBJ2-5; D is possibly TRBD1 (5 bases). CDR3 length equals 15 residues. The V gene's germline CDR1 is MRHNA and CDR2 SNTAGT. Trimming pared 2 bases from V and 1 base from J, leaving 11 bases between.

Comments on this clone: A junction boundary mismatches the germline segment, possibly from a read error. The gene calls are TRBV7-7 and TRBJ2-2, with no clear D. This CDR3 has 15 residues. Germline assignment: CDR1 SSHAT and CDR2 FNYEAQ (reference sequence). CDR3 nucleotides: TGTGCTAGCAGCTTGCAGAATACGAACACCGGGGAGCTGTTTTTT. This gives the protein CASSLQNTNTGELFF.

This clone was detected only once. The chain links TRBV11-3 to TRBJ2-1; 10 nucleotides line up with TRBD2. The CDR3 contains 15 residues. The V segment lost 5 bases and the J segment 12 bases; nucleotides outside the gene matches: 13. Per the germline V gene, CDR1 is SGHNT and CDR2 is YENEEA. In DNA form, the CDR3 reads TGTGCCAGCAGCCATAGCGGGGGGCCGGGGACATTGCAGTTCTTC. Encoded protein: CASSHSGGPGTLQFF. Combining the CDR3 with reference TRBV11-3 and TRBJ2-1 gives the whole variable domain EAGVVQSPRYKIIEKKQPVAFWCNPISGHNTLYWYLQNLGQGPELLIRYENEEAVDDSQLPKDRFSAERLKGVDSTLKIQPAELGDSAVYLCASSHSGGPGTLQFFGPGTRLTVL.

The V and J genes are TRBV10-3 and TRBJ2-7; D is ambiguous. V was clipped by 0 bases and J by 0 bases, with 9 bases between them. The CDR3 extends over 15 amino acids. CDR1 and CDR2 (germline): ENHRY, SYGVKD. The CDR3 nucleotides are TGTGCCATCAGTGAGTCTGGCGAGAGCTCCTACGAGCAGTACTTC. This translates into CAISESGESSYEQYF.

V usage is TRBV7-2 and J usage is TRBJ1-5; D is undetermined. The CDR3 consists of 15 residues. Germline lookup yields CDR1 SGHTA and CDR2 FQGNSA. Trimming took 2 bases from V and 0 from J, leaving 8 bases between them. The chain's CDR3 is CASSLRGNSNQPQHF. The CDR3 DNA sequence: TGTGCCAGCAGCTTACGAGGAAATAGCAATCAGCCCCAGCATTTT. Together with reference TRBV7-2 and TRBJ1-5, the CDR3 gives the full variable domain: GAGVSQSPSNKVTEKGKDVELRCDPISGHTALYWYRQSLGQGLEFLIYFQGNSAPDKSGLPSDRFSAERTGGSVSTLTIQRTQQEDSAVYLCASSLRGNSNQPQHFGDGTRLSIL.

This clone has just a few counts. The CDR3 loop reads CASSITPNTEAFF. CDR3 DNA sequence: TGTGCCAGTAGTATTACCCCGAACACTGAAGCTTTCTTT. The V gene is TRBV19, the J gene TRBJ1-1; no firm D call. The V gene lost 3 bases and the J gene lost 1 base, with 6 bases spanning the gap. Germline V gene data show CDR1 as LNHDA and CDR2 as SQIVND (reference sequence). The CDR3 is 13 residues long.

The genes are TRBV19 and TRBJ2-3; 10 positions match TRBD1. V dropped 4 bases and J dropped 5; count of bases not matched to a gene: 3. The V gene's germline CDR1 is LNHDA and CDR2 SQIVND (reference sequence). This CDR3 region has 14 residues. CDR3 sequence (DNA): TGTGCCAGTAGTAGACAGGGGGCCATAGATACGCAGTATTTT. The encoded protein is CASSRQGAIDTQYF.

The gene calls are TRBV7-9 and TRBJ2-5; D unresolved. The V gene's germline CDR1 is SEHNR and CDR2 FQNEAQ (reference sequence). CDR3 length: 15 residues. Trimming took 1 base from V and 5 from J, leaving 14 bases between them. This CDR3 reads CASSLERIVGETQYF. The CDR3 nucleotides are TGTGCCAGCAGCTTAGAACGAATTGTAGGCGAGACCCAGTACTTC.

The chain links TRBV6-1 to TRBJ1-2, with D maybe TRBD1 (6 bases). CDR3 length: 11 residues. CDR1 and CDR2 from the germline V gene are MNHNS and SASEGT. The V gene lost 6 bases and the J gene lost 5 bases, with 7 bases spanning the gap. CDR3 residues: CASRQGYGYTF. CDR3 DNA sequence: TGTGCCAGCAGGCAGGGGTATGGCTACACCTTC.

The CDR3 region has the DNA TGTGCCAGTTTGACAGGGGACCATGGCTACACCTTC. Translating it yields CASLTGDHGYTF. The chain uses TRBV6-6 and TRBJ1-2; 8 bases map to TRBD1. The germline CDR1 and CDR2 sequences are MNHNY and SVGAGI (reference sequence). With V trimmed by 9 bases and J by 6 bases, 6 bases remained unmatched. The CDR3 loop spans 12 amino acids.

The chain is built from TRBV9 and TRBJ1-3, with D perhaps matching TRBD1 (6 bases). V was clipped by 3 bases and J by 2 bases, with 15 bases between them. CDR1 and CDR2 (germline): SGDLS, YYNGEE. The CDR3 extends over 16 amino acids. The CDR3 coding sequence is TGTGCCAGCAGCGGGACTCCTAACAGGGCTGGAAACACCATATATTTT. It encodes CASSGTPNRAGNTIYF.